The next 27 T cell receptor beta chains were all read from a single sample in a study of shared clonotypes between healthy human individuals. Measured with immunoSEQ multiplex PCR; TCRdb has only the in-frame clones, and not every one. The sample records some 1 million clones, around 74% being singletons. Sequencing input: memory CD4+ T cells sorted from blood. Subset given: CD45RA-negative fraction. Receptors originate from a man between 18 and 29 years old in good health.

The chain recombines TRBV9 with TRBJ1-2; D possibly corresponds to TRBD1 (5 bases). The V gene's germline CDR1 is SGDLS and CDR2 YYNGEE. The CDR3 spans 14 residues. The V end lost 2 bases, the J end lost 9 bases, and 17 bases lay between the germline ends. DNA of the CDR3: TGTGCCAGCAGCGTCTCATCCGGGACCAGGCGCTACACCTTC. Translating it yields CASSVSSGTRRYTF.

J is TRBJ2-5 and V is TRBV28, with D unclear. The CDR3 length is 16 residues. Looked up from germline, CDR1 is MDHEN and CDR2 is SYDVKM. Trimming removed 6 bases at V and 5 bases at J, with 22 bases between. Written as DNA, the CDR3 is TGTGCCAGCAGCCTACCCCCGTCCTATGGTGTGGAGACCCAGTACTTC. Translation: CASSLPPSYGVETQYF.

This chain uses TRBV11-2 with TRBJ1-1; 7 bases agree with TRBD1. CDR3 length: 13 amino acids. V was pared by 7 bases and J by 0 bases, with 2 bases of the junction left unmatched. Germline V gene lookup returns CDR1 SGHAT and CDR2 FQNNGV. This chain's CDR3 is CASTGQLNTEAFF. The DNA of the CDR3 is TGTGCCAGCACGGGACAGTTGAACACTGAAGCTTTCTTT.

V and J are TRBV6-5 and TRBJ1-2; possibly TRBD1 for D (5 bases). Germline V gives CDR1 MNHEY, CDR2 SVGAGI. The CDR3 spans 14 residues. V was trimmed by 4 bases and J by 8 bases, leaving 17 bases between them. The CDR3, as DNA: TGTGCCAGCAGTTCCTCCGGGCCAGGGTGGGGCTACACCTTC. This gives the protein CASSSSGPGWGYTF.

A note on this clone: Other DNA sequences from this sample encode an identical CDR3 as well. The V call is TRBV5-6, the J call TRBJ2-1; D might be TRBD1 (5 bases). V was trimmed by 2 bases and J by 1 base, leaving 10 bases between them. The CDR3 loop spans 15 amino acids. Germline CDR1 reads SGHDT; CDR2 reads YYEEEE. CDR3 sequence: CASSFGQGSYNEQFF. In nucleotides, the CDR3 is TGTGCCAGCAGCTTCGGTCAGGGATCCTACAATGAGCAGTTCTTC.

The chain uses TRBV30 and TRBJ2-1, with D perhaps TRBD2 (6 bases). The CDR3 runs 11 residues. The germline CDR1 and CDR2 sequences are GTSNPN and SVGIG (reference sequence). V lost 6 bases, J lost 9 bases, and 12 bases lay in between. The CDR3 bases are TGTGCCTGTGGGGGAGGTCGTGAGCAGTTCTTC. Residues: CACGGGREQFF.

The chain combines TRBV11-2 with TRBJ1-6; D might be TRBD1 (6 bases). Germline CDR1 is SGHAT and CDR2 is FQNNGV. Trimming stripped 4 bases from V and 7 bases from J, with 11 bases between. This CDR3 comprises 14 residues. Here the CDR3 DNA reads TGTGCCAGCAGCTCGACAGGCAGGAATTCACCCCTCCACTTT. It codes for CASSSTGRNSPLHF.

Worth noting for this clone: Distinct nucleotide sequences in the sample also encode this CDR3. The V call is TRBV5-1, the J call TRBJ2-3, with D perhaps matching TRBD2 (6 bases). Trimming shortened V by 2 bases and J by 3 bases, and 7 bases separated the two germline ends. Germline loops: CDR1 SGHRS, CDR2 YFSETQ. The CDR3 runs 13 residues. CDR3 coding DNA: TGCGCCAGCAGCTTCGGGGGTACAGATACGCAGTATTTT. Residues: CASSFGGTDTQYF.

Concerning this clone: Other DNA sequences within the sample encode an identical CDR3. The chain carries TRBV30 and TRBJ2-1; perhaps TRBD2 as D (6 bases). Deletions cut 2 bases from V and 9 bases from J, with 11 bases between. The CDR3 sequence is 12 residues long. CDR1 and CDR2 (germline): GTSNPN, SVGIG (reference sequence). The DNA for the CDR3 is TGTGCCTGGAGTCCCCGGGGACTTGAGCAGTTCTTC. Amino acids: CAWSPRGLEQFF. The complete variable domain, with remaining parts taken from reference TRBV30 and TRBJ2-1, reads SQTIHQWPATLVQPVGSPLSLECTVEGTSNPNLYWYRQAAGRGLQLLFYSVGIGQISSEVPQNLSASRPQDRQFILSSKKLLLSDSGFYLCAWSPRGLEQFFGPGTRLTVL.

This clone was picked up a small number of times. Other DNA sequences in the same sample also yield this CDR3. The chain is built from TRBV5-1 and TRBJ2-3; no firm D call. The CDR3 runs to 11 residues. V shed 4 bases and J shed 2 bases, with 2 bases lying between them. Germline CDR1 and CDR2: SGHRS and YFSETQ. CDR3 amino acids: CASSTTDTQYF. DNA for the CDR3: TGCGCCAGCAGCACCACAGATACGCAGTATTTT.

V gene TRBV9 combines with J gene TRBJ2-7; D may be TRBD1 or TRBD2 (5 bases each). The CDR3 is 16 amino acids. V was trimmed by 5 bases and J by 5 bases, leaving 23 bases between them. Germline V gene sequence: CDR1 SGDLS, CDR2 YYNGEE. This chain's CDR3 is CASSPKGLRGANEQYF. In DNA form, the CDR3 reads TGTGCCAGCAGTCCTAAAGGGCTTCGAGGGGCCAACGAGCAGTACTTC.

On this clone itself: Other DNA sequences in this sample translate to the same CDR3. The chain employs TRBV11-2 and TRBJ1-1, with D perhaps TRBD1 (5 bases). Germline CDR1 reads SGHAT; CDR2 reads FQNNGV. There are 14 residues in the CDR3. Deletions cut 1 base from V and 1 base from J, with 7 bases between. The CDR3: CASSLGGGNTEAFF. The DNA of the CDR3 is TGTGCCAGCAGCTTAGGTGGGGGGAACACTGAAGCTTTCTTT.

CDR3 sequence: CASSPPGGVGNTIYF. The CDR3 DNA is TGTGCCAGCAGTCCCCCAGGGGGCGTCGGAAACACCATATATTTT. The J gene is TRBJ1-3, the V gene TRBV6-5; 8 nucleotides agree with TRBD1. V was pared by 5 bases and J by 4 bases, with 7 bases of the junction left unmatched. The CDR3 totals 15 residues. Looked up from germline, CDR1 is MNHEY and CDR2 is SVGAGI.

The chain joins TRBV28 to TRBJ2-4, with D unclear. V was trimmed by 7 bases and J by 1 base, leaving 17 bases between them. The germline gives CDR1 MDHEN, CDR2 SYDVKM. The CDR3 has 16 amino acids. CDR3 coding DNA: TGTGCCAGCACCGCTAAGGGATTGGGGGCCAAAAACATTCAGTACTTC. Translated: CASTAKGLGAKNIQYF.

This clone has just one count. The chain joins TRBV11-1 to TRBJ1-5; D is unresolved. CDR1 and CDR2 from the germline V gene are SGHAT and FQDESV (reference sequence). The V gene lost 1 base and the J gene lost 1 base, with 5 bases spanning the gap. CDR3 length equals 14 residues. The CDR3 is CASSLGGSNQPQHF. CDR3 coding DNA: TGTGCCAGCAGCTTAGGGGGAAGCAATCAGCCCCAGCATTTT.

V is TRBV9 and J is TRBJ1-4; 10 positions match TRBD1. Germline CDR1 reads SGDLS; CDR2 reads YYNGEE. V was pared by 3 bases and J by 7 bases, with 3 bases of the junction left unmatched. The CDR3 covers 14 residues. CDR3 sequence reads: CASSGGTGAEKLFF. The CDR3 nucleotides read TGTGCCAGCAGCGGGGGGACAGGGGCTGAAAAACTGTTTTTT.

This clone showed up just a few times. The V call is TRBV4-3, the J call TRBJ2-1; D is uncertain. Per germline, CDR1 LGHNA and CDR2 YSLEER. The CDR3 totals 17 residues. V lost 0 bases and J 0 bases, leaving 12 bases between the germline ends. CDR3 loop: CASSQEGPQSSYNEQFF. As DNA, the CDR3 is TGCGCCAGCAGCCAAGAGGGTCCCCAGAGCTCCTACAATGAGCAGTTCTTC.

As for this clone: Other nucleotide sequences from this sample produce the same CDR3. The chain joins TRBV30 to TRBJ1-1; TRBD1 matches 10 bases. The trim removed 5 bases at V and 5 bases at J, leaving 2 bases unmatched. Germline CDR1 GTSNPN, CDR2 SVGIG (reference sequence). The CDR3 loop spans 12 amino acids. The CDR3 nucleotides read TGTGCCTGGGGGACAGGGGTTACTGAAGCTTTCTTT. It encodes CAWGTGVTEAFF.

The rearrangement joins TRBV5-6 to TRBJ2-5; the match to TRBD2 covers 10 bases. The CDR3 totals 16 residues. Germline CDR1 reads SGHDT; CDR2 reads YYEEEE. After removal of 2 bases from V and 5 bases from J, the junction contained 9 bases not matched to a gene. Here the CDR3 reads CASSFFGLADTETQYF. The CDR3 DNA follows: TGTGCCAGCAGCTTTTTCGGACTAGCGGATACGGAGACCCAGTACTTC.

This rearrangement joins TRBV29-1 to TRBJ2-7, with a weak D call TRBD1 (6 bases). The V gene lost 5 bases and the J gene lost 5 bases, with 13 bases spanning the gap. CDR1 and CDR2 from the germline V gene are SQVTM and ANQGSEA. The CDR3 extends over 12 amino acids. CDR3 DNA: TGCAGCGTTTCACAGGGTTTCAACGAGCAGTACTTC. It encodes CSVSQGFNEQYF.

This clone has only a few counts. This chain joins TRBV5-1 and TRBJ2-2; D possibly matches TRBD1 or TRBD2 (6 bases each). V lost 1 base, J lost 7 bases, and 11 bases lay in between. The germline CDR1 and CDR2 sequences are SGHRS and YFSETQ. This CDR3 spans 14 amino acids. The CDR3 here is CASSLRGLIGELFF. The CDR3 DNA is TGCGCCAGCAGCTTGCGGGGGCTGATCGGGGAGCTGTTTTTT.

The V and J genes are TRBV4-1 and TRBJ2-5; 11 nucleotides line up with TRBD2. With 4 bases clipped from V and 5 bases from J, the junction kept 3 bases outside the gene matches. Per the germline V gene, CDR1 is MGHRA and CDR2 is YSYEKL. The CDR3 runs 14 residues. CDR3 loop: CASSRLAGRETQYF. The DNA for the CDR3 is TGCGCCAGCAGCCGACTAGCGGGGCGGGAGACCCAGTACTTC.

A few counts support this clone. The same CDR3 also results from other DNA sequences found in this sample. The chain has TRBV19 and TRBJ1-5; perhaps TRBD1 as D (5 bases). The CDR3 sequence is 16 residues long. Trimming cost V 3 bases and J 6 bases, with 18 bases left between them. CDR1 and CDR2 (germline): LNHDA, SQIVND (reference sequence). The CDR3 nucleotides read TGTGCCAGTAGTATGGGGGTGGCAGGGCCCCCTCAGCCCCAGCATTTT. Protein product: CASSMGVAGPPQPQHF.

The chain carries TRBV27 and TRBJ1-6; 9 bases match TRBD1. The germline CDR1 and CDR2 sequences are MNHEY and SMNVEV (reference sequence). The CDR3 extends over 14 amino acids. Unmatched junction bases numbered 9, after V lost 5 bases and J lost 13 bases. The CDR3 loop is CASSPRDRVWPLHF. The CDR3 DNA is TGTGCCAGCAGTCCCCGGGACAGGGTATGGCCCCTCCACTTT.

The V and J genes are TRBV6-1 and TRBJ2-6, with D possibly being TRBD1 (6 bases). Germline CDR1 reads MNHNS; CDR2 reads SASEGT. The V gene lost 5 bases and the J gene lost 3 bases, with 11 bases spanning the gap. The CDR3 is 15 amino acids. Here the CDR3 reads CASSSTGSGANVLTF. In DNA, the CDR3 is TGTGCCAGCAGTTCTACAGGGAGTGGGGCCAACGTCCTGACTTTC.

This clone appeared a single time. The CDR3 is CASRPATGQPQHF. The CDR3 DNA sequence: TGTGCCAGCAGGCCGGCTACTGGTCAGCCCCAGCATTTT. This chain joins TRBV27 and TRBJ1-5; D is undetermined. V gave up 6 bases and J gave up 6 bases, with 12 bases separating them. CDR1 is MNHEY and CDR2 is SMNVEV in the germline V gene (reference sequence). The CDR3 consists of 13 residues.

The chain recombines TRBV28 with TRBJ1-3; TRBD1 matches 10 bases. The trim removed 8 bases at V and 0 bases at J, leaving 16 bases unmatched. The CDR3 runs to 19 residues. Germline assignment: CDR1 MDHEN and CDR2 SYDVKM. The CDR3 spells CASQGPGQGQALSGNTIYF. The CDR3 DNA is TGTGCCAGCCAAGGGCCGGGACAGGGGCAGGCCCTCTCTGGAAACACCATATATTTT.